Each of the 10 T cell receptor beta chains below was sequenced from the same sample in a study of blood T cell repertoires in COVID-19. Some clones are missing from TCRdb's copy, which holds only in-frame ones; the method was immunoSEQ multiplex PCR. The sample includes almost 70,000 clones, roughly 80% seen only once; the top ten take 15% to 20%. Sequenced input: peripheral blood. The receptors were gathered from a man in his 60s with acute or convalescent COVID-19.

The chain has TRBV9 and TRBJ1-2; TRBD1 might be the D (5 bases). The CDR3 runs to 14 residues. V lost 3 bases, J lost 2 bases, and 11 bases lay in between. Germline V gene lookup returns CDR1 SGDLS and CDR2 YYNGEE. The CDR3 here is CASSAEGLNYGYTF. Written as DNA, the CDR3 is TGTGCCAGCAGCGCGGAGGGACTGAACTATGGCTACACCTTC.

This chain connects TRBV7-2 to TRBJ2-7; 7 bases line up with TRBD1. J was trimmed by 2 bases and V by 5 bases; bases with no gene match: 6. Germline CDR1 reads SGHTA; CDR2 reads FQGNSA. This CDR3 has 14 amino acids. The CDR3 sequence: CASSARTGPYEQYF. In DNA form, the CDR3 reads TGTGCCAGCAGCGCTCGGACAGGACCCTACGAGCAGTACTTC.

The chain couples TRBV5-8 to TRBJ1-2; TRBD1 matches 7 bases. V trimming: 4 bases; J trimming: 0 bases; junction bases outside the gene matches: 9. The CDR3 loop spans 16 amino acids. CDR1 and CDR2 (germline): SGHTS, YDEGEE. The CDR3 DNA reads as TGTGCCAGCAGCCTAAAGGACAGGCAAGCTAACTATGGCTACACCTTC. This encodes CASSLKDRQANYGYTF.

The genes are TRBV7-9 and TRBJ1-2; tentative D call: TRBD1 (5 bases). The CDR3 is 14 amino acids. The V gene lost 7 bases and the J gene lost 2 bases, with 14 bases spanning the gap. Germline CDR1 and CDR2: SEHNR and FQNEAQ (reference sequence). CDR3 nucleotides: TGTGCCAGCATACGGCAGGGCCCCAACTATGGCTACACCTTC. Translated, it gives CASIRQGPNYGYTF.

The CDR3 here is CARWSGSANYEQFF. In nucleotides, the CDR3 is TGTGCCAGGTGGAGTGGCAGCGCTAACTATGAGCAGTTCTTC. This sequence joins TRBV7-5 and TRBJ2-1; no DNA check was done on the table's D call, TRBD2. TRBV7-5 is designated a pseudogene. This CDR3 region has 14 residues.

The V gene is TRBV5-1, the J gene TRBJ1-5; D gene unclear. Trimming left V 2 bases short and J 7 bases short, with 10 bases between. This CDR3 is built from 13 residues. The germline V gene encodes CDR1 SGHRS and CDR2 YFSETQ. This CDR3 reads CASSFEGGQPQHF. In DNA, the CDR3 is TGCGCCAGCAGCTTCGAGGGTGGACAGCCCCAGCATTTT.

DNA for the CDR3: TGTGCCAGCAGCCAAGATGGCGGGACCACCTTC. It specifies CASSQDGGTTF. This rearrangement joins TRBV4-2 to TRBJ1-2; D is perhaps TRBD1 (5 bases). Trimming took 0 bases from V and 13 from J, leaving 9 bases between them. Germline CDR1 is LGHNA and CDR2 is YNFKEQ. This CDR3 region has 11 residues.

The chain uses TRBV19 and TRBJ2-7, with 10 positions matching TRBD1. This CDR3 contains 15 residues. Germline CDR1 reads LNHDA; CDR2 reads SQIVND (reference sequence). V was clipped by 5 bases and J by 2 bases; unmatched bases: 6. The CDR3 sequence: CASSSRDRGAYEQYF. The CDR3 DNA is TGTGCCAGTAGTTCTCGGGACAGGGGCGCCTACGAGCAGTACTTC.

This chain uses TRBV19 with TRBJ1-6; a weak D match, TRBD1 (6 bases). CDR1 and CDR2 from the germline V gene are LNHDA and SQIVND (reference sequence). V lost 6 bases and J lost 8, with 14 bases in between. The CDR3 length is 14 residues. CDR3 DNA: TGTGCCAGTAGAGAAGGGCAGGGGTATTCACCCCTCCACTTT. Translating gives CASREGQGYSPLHF.

This clone has a handful of counts. V usage is TRBV19 and J usage is TRBJ2-1; a possible D gene is TRBD1 (6 bases). From germline, CDR1 is LNHDA and CDR2 SQIVND (reference sequence). There are 15 residues in the CDR3. V shed 6 bases and J shed 8 bases, with 20 bases lying between them. The CDR3 loop reads CASSRVLGRGYEQFF. In DNA form, the CDR3 reads TGTGCCAGTAGCAGGGTCTTAGGCAGGGGATATGAGCAGTTCTTC.